Shown below are 27 T cell receptor beta chains from a single sample sequenced in a study of CD8 T cells in ankylosing spondylitis. Whole-study results and caveats: A TCR beta motif of roughly eight highly homologous variants appeared characteristic of ankylosing spondylitis blood.

TCRdb called the 5' RACE reads again in MiXCR, with one record for every CDR3 protein. The table includes about 390,000 distinct CDR3 sequences, 20% to 25% detected once. No antigen has been assigned to these receptors. Sequenced input: blood, either unsorted or a sorted T cell fraction (not recorded which). The receptor source for this set is a male donor with ankylosing spondylitis.

The gene calls are TRBV28 and TRBJ1-4; D is undetermined. The CDR3 length is 14 residues. The V and J ends lost 7 bases and 6 bases respectively, with 15 bases between them. Germline values: CDR1 MDHEN, CDR2 SYDVKM. CDR3 DNA: TGTGCCAGCACCATTGGGGTTTTTGATGAAAAACTGTTTTTT. This translates into CASTIGVFDEKLFF.

This chain links TRBV3-1 with TRBJ2-7; no definite D call. This CDR3 is built from 16 residues. Germline CDR1 is LGHDT and CDR2 is YNNKEL (reference sequence). Trimming left V 1 base short and J 0 bases short, with 13 bases between. The CDR3 nucleotides are TGTGCCAGCAGCCAAGCTCTTAACATACCCTCCTACGAGCAGTACTTC. Its protein product is CASSQALNIPSYEQYF.

The chain is built from TRBV4-1 and TRBJ2-7; D uncertain. The CDR3 is 13 amino acids. Germline V lookup: CDR1 MGHRA, CDR2 YSYEKL. V lost 4 bases and J lost 5, with 12 bases in between. CDR3 sequence reads: CASSPARSDEQYF. CDR3 bases: TGCGCCAGCAGCCCCGCTAGGAGCGACGAGCAGTACTTC.

This clonotype was observed a few times. At one of its ends the junction is not consistent with the germline gene, which may arise from a read error. The chain carries TRBV7-7 and TRBJ2-5; TRBD1 might be the D (5 bases). Germline loops: CDR1 SSHAT, CDR2 FNYEAQ (reference sequence). This CDR3 spans 16 amino acids. The CDR3 loop is CASSDSYGQNQETQYF. CDR3 DNA: TGTGCTAGCAGCGATTCTTACGGACAAAACCAAGAGACCCAGTACTTC.

The CDR3: CATSDRDRGNGGELFF. For the CDR3, the DNA is TGTGCCACCAGTGACCGGGACAGGGGGAATGGCGGGGAGCTGTTTTTT. The J gene is TRBJ2-2, the V gene TRBV24-1, with 11 bases fitting TRBD1. Trimming took 4 bases from V and 7 from J; bases not matched to a gene: 7. CDR3 size: 16 residues. Germline V CDR1 and CDR2: KGHDR, SFDVKD.

The chain carries TRBV6-1 and TRBJ2-2, with unresolved D. V was pared by 1 base and J by 5 bases, with 11 bases between. CDR1 and CDR2 (germline): MNHNS, SASEGT. There are 15 residues in the CDR3. Here the CDR3 reads CASSEVGLMTGELFF. CDR3 sequence (DNA): TGTGCCAGCAGTGAAGTTGGGTTAATGACCGGGGAGCTGTTTTTT.

The rearrangement uses TRBV11-2 and TRBJ1-2; D uncertain. The CDR3 sequence is 12 residues long. Deletions cut 4 bases from V and 4 bases from J, with 7 bases between. Germline V gene sequence: CDR1 SGHAT, CDR2 FQNNGV. In nucleotides, the CDR3 is TGTGCCAGCAGCTCCGAGATCTATGGCTACACCTTC. Amino acid sequence: CASSSEIYGYTF.

V is TRBV20-1 and J is TRBJ1-1; D not certain. Per the germline V gene, CDR1 is DFQATT and CDR2 is SNEGSKA (reference sequence). Deletions cut 0 bases from V and 0 bases from J, with 8 bases between. The CDR3 extends over 14 amino acids. CDR3 sequence: CSARDAGLNTEAFF. The CDR3 DNA follows: TGCAGTGCTAGAGATGCCGGATTGAACACTGAAGCTTTCTTT.

This clonotype was seen a few times. The gene calls are TRBV10-3 and TRBJ2-3; the D gene is possibly TRBD1 (6 bases). The CDR3 sequence is 12 residues long. Trimming pared 3 bases from V and 8 bases from J, leaving 9 bases between. Germline V gene data show CDR1 as ENHRY and CDR2 as SYGVKD. The CDR3 DNA sequence: TGTGCCATCAGTGAACAGGGAATTACGCAGTATTTT. As protein: CAISEQGITQYF.

This clonotype was seen a few times. Here the CDR3 DNA reads TGTGCCAGCAGCTTAGCGCGGACTAGCGGAGTCCGGGAGACCCAGTACTTC. The encoded protein is CASSLARTSGVRETQYF. The chain links TRBV7-2 to TRBJ2-5; 10 positions agree with TRBD2. The V gene end was trimmed by 0 bases and the J gene end by 5 bases; junction bases not matched to a gene: 9. The CDR3 is made up of 17 amino acids. Germline lookup yields CDR1 SGHTA and CDR2 FQGNSA.

A word on this clonotype: The CDR3 ends on some other residue instead of the conserved phenylalanine or tryptophan, so this is likely a read error. This rearrangement joins TRBV29-1 to TRBJ1-5, with D perhaps TRBD1 (5 bases). The CDR3 runs to 12 residues. Germline V gene sequence: CDR1 SQVTM, CDR2 ANQGSEA. The ends were cut back, 7 bases at V and 5 bases at J, with 12 bases in the middle. The DNA for the CDR3 is TGCAGCGCTCGGCGGGACGATCAGCCCCAGCATTCT. Translated, it gives CSARRDDQPQHS.

The rearrangement joins TRBV2 to TRBJ2-3; weak D call: TRBD1 (5 bases). V gave up 0 bases and J gave up 7 bases, with 11 bases separating them. Germline V gives CDR1 SNHLY, CDR2 FYNNEI. The CDR3 contains 14 residues. This CDR3 reads CASSEALRTNTQYF. For the CDR3, the DNA is TGTGCCAGCAGTGAAGCGCTTCGGACAAATACGCAGTATTTT.

The rearrangement joins TRBV6-5 to TRBJ2-7; TRBD2 matches 14 bases. This CDR3 spans 18 amino acids. The trim removed 4 bases at V and 0 bases at J, leaving 8 bases unmatched. Germline V lookup: CDR1 MNHEY, CDR2 SVGAGI. The CDR3 sequence is CASSSGLAGAPRSYEQYF. CDR3 bases: TGTGCCAGCAGTTCGGGACTAGCGGGAGCCCCCCGCTCCTACGAGCAGTACTTC.

This clonotype was seen repeatedly, ten times or more. This chain connects TRBV3-1 to TRBJ1-1, with D perhaps TRBD1 (6 bases). Germline V gives CDR1 LGHDT, CDR2 YNNKEL (reference sequence). The length of the CDR3 is 14 residues. The germline V and J ends were trimmed by 4 bases and 5 bases, with 14 bases remaining between them. CDR3 region: CASSLQGWGTEAFF. As DNA, the CDR3 is TGTGCCAGCAGCCTACAGGGATGGGGGACTGAAGCTTTCTTT.

V usage is TRBV5-1 and J usage is TRBJ2-1; 7 bases line up with TRBD2. The germline CDR1 and CDR2 sequences are SGHRS and YFSETQ. The CDR3 is 13 residues long. V gave up 4 bases and J gave up 6 bases; unmatched junction bases: 4. The CDR3 protein is CASSPGRSNEQFF. The DNA of the CDR3 is TGCGCCAGCAGCCCCGGGAGGAGCAATGAGCAGTTCTTC.

This clonotype was seen only a few times. The J gene is TRBJ1-2, the V gene TRBV29-1; D not certain. CDR1 SQVTM and CDR2 ANQGSEA come from the germline V gene. Trimming took 3 bases from V and 0 from J, leaving 5 bases between them. CDR3 length: 12 residues. CDR3 loop: CSVDSANYGYTF. The DNA of the CDR3 is TGCAGCGTTGACAGTGCTAACTATGGCTACACCTTC.

V is TRBV12-3 or TRBV12-4 and J is TRBJ2-2; TRBD2 is a possible D gene (6 bases). With 3 bases removed from V and 5 bases from J, the gap between germline ends came to 13 bases. This CDR3 comprises 15 residues. As DNA, the CDR3 is TGTGCCAGCAGTTTGTGGCAGGGAGGTACCGGGGAGCTGTTTTTT. This gives the protein CASSLWQGGTGELFF.

The chain has TRBV7-3 and TRBJ2-2; the match to TRBD2 covers 7 bases. The V gene's germline CDR1 is SGHTA and CDR2 FQGTGA. The CDR3 runs 16 residues. Trimming took 5 bases from V and 3 from J; bases not matched to a gene: 9. The chain's CDR3 is CASSPRGGRDTGELFF. The CDR3 region has the DNA TGTGCCAGCAGCCCTCGGGGAGGGCGGGACACCGGGGAGCTGTTTTTT.

This clonotype was seen a handful of times. V gene TRBV5-1 combines with J gene TRBJ2-1; TRBD1 agrees at 10 bases. V gave up 0 bases and J gave up 12 bases; unmatched junction bases: 9. Per the germline V gene, CDR1 is SGHRS and CDR2 is YFSETQ. This CDR3 region has 15 residues. CDR3 DNA: TGCGCCAGCAGCTTGGGACAGGGGGCGCAGGTAGTGCAGTTCTTC. Protein product: CASSLGQGAQVVQFF. Full variable domain (rest looked up from reference TRBV5-1 and TRBJ2-1): KAGVTQTPRYLIKTRGQQVTLSCSPISGHRSVSWYQQTPGQGLQFLFEYFSETQRNKGNFPGRFSGRQFSNSRSEMNVSTLELGDSALYLCASSLGQGAQVVQFFGPGTRLTVL.

The V and J genes are TRBV6-1 and TRBJ2-6; D is ambiguous. CDR1 is MNHNS and CDR2 is SASEGT in the germline V gene. Trimming shortened V by 8 bases and J by 2 bases, and 7 bases separated the two germline ends. CDR3 length: 13 amino acids. Here the CDR3 DNA reads TGTGCCAGCTATCGTCCTGGGGCCAACGTCCTGACTTTC. Translating it yields CASYRPGANVLTF.

This chain joins TRBV20-1 and TRBJ1-4, with D perhaps TRBD1 (6 bases). The CDR3 totals 14 residues. CDR1 and CDR2 (germline): DFQATT, SNEGSKA (reference sequence). V was clipped by 2 bases and J by 6 bases, with 13 bases between them. CDR3 nucleotides: TGCAGTGCTAGAAAAGGGTCAGGGGATGAAAAACTGTTTTTT. Its translation: CSARKGSGDEKLFF.

This clonotype came up a few times. This chain uses TRBV6-2 or TRBV6-3 with TRBJ2-6; 9 bases align to TRBD1. The CDR3 runs to 17 residues. CDR1 is MNHEY and CDR2 is SVGEGT in the germline V gene. J gave up 0 bases and V 7 bases, and 7 bases lay outside the gene matches. The CDR3 spells CASTPGTGYSGANVLTF. The CDR3 coding sequence is TGTGCCAGCACCCCCGGGACAGGGTACTCTGGGGCCAACGTCCTGACTTTC.

This clonotype showed up just a few times. The V gene is TRBV2, the J gene TRBJ2-5, with D perhaps matching TRBD1 or TRBD2 (5 bases each). CDR1 and CDR2 (germline): SNHLY, FYNNEI. The CDR3 runs to 13 residues. Trimming cost V 10 bases and J 2 bases, with 14 bases left between them. CDR3 nucleotide sequence: TGTGCCACCTCGTCGGGGCGACAAGAGACCCAGTACTTC. This gives the protein CATSSGRQETQYF.

The table lists this clonotype with a few counts. This chain connects TRBV5-1 to TRBJ1-1; D unresolved. Germline loops: CDR1 SGHRS, CDR2 YFSETQ. The CDR3 has 14 amino acids. With 0 bases removed from V and 6 bases from J, the gap between germline ends came to 12 bases. The CDR3 DNA reads TGCGCCAGCAGCTTGGTTGGGTATGGCTCTGAAGCTTTCTTT. Protein product: CASSLVGYGSEAFF.

This clonotype came up many times. The chain has TRBV20-1 and TRBJ2-2; D remains unclear. Germline CDR1 and CDR2: DFQATT and SNEGSKA (reference sequence). The V and J ends lost 4 bases and 2 bases respectively, with 11 bases between them. The CDR3 extends over 14 amino acids. This chain's CDR3 is CSATRQANTGELFF. CDR3 nucleotides: TGCAGTGCTACAAGGCAGGCCAACACCGGGGAGCTGTTTTTT.

The sample holds a few counts of this clonotype. The chain joins TRBV25-1 to TRBJ2-1, with TRBD1 as a possible D gene (6 bases). The V end was cut by 3 bases, the J end by 4 bases, with 13 bases between. The CDR3 sequence is 15 residues long. Germline loops: CDR1 MGHDK, CDR2 SYGVNS. The CDR3, as DNA: TGTGCCAGCAGTGAGCCGACGAGGGGGTACAATGAGCAGTTCTTC. It specifies CASSEPTRGYNEQFF.

The J gene is TRBJ2-7, the V gene TRBV5-1; the D is unclear. Between the trimmed V and J ends, which lost 4 bases and 4 bases, there was a span of 15 bases. Per the germline V gene, CDR1 is SGHRS and CDR2 is YFSETQ. The CDR3 is 14 amino acids. The CDR3 here is CASSPDPGVYEQYF. For the CDR3, the DNA is TGCGCCAGCAGCCCGGACCCAGGAGTATACGAGCAGTACTTC.